The 16 T cell receptor beta chains below were found in one sample sequenced in a study of blood T cells in healthy people across ages (dated by TCRdb to between 2014 and 2017). Libraries were made using 5' RACE. The instrument given in TCRdb is Illumina HiSeq 2500. A second PCR of roughly 6 to 11 cycles was run with a J-beta primer mix and a sample-barcoded 5' primer. Clones were called with MiXCR by TCRdb after fastp trimmed the public reads at Q25, and only in-frame beta chains were retained. Here each entry gathers all rows of one CDR3 protein and keeps the most common genes and DNA. Within this sample are over 550,000 distinct CDR3 sequences, with approximately 30% of them counted one time only. About a sixth of the sample comes from the top ten. The sequencing sample was made of blood. These receptors were collected from an elderly woman in good health.

The chain has TRBV7-8 and TRBJ1-2; 7 positions match TRBD1. CDR1 and CDR2 from the germline V gene are SGHVS and FQNEAQ. The J segment lost 4 bases and the V segment lost 1 base, leaving 6 bases of the junction unmatched. The CDR3 is made up of 15 amino acids. In nucleotides, the CDR3 is TGTGCCAGCAGCTTAGAGGGGGCCGGGGGCTATGGCTACACCTTC. Amino acids: CASSLEGAGGYGYTF.

This clonotype has ten or more counts. This rearrangement joins TRBV6-5 to TRBJ2-5, with 10 bases aligning to TRBD2. This CDR3 comprises 15 residues. Germline V gene sequence: CDR1 MNHEY, CDR2 SVGAGI. After removal of 2 bases from V and 2 bases from J, the junction contained 2 bases not matched to a gene. The CDR3 is CASSYRAGGQETQYF. The DNA of the CDR3 is TGTGCCAGCAGTTACCGAGCGGGGGGGCAAGAGACCCAGTACTTC.

This clonotype was counted between two and nine times. The CDR3 reads CSAGPVGGPFDTQYF. CDR3 sequence (DNA): TGCAGTGCTGGGCCGGTAGGGGGACCGTTTGATACGCAGTATTTT. The chain has TRBV20-1 and TRBJ2-3; possible D gene TRBD1, 6 bases. The CDR3 has 15 residues. V gave up 5 bases and J gave up 6 bases, with 21 bases separating them. Germline CDR1 reads DFQATT; CDR2 reads SNEGSKA (reference sequence).

This clonotype was counted only a few times. V gene TRBV30 combines with J gene TRBJ1-2, with TRBD1 matching over 7 bases. Germline V gene data show CDR1 as GTSNPN and CDR2 as SVGIG (reference sequence). There are 16 residues in the CDR3. The V and J ends lost 0 bases and 2 bases, in that order; junction bases with no gene match: 9. As DNA, the CDR3 is TGTGCCTGGAGTGTACAGGCAGGGGGTGCCAACTATGGCTACACCTTC. Amino acids: CAWSVQAGGANYGYTF. Combining the CDR3 with reference TRBV30 and TRBJ1-2 gives the whole variable domain SQTIHQWPATLVQPVGSPLSLECTVEGTSNPNLYWYRQAAGRGLQLLFYSVGIGQISSEVPQNLSASRPQDRQFILSSKKLLLSDSGFYLCAWSVQAGGANYGYTFGSGTRLTVV.

The CDR3: CASQPGLAGAPGNEQFF. Here the CDR3 DNA reads TGCGCCAGCCAACCTGGACTAGCGGGAGCCCCGGGCAATGAGCAGTTCTTC. The chain uses TRBV5-1 and TRBJ2-1, with 13 bases fitting TRBD2. This CDR3 spans 17 amino acids. Looked up from germline, CDR1 is SGHRS and CDR2 is YFSETQ. V dropped 7 bases and J dropped 6; count of bases not matched to a gene: 13. Full variable domain (missing parts from reference TRBV5-1 and TRBJ2-1): KAGVTQTPRYLIKTRGQQVTLSCSPISGHRSVSWYQQTPGQGLQFLFEYFSETQRNKGNFPGRFSGRQFSNSRSEMNVSTLELGDSALYLCASQPGLAGAPGNEQFFGPGTRLTVL.

The chain uses TRBV29-1 and TRBJ2-5; TRBD2 agrees at 8 bases. Looked up from germline, CDR1 is SQVTM and CDR2 is ANQGSEA. Trimming took 7 bases from V and 2 from J; bases not matched to a gene: 6. CDR3 length: 13 residues. CDR3 sequence: CSAQGLAQETQYF. CDR3 nucleotides: TGCAGCGCTCAAGGACTAGCTCAAGAGACCCAGTACTTC.

Concerning this clonotype itself: This may come from a read error, since a much larger clone is one base off. V is TRBV4-1 and J is TRBJ1-1; D gene uncertain. Trimming took 4 bases from V and 3 from J, leaving 12 bases between them. Germline CDR1 MGHRA, CDR2 YSYEKL. The CDR3 loop spans 14 amino acids. The CDR3 nucleotides are TGCGCCAGCAGCCCTACCCATGGGGACACTGAAGCTTTCTTT. Protein sequence: CASSPTHGDTEAFF.

This clonotype was seen more than once but under ten times. The chain links TRBV5-1 to TRBJ1-1; unclear D gene. V lost 4 bases and J lost 4, with 14 bases in between. The germline V gene encodes CDR1 SGHRS and CDR2 YFSETQ. The CDR3 is 14 amino acids. The DNA of the CDR3 is TGCGCCAGCAGCCTGGAGGGCAGGTCCACTGAAGCTTTCTTT. Its translation is CASSLEGRSTEAFF.

This clonotype turned up a few times. This chain uses TRBV6-6 with TRBJ2-4; TRBD1 might be the D (5 bases). The germline V gene has CDR1 MNHNY and CDR2 SVGAGI (reference sequence). V was cut by 2 bases and J by 2 bases, with 10 bases left in between. The CDR3 consists of 15 residues. The CDR3 is CASSYPQGSKNIQYF. The CDR3 DNA follows: TGTGCCAGCAGTTACCCCCAGGGATCCAAAAACATTCAGTACTTC.

The CDR3 protein is CASSLEFRSSYNSPLHF. CDR3 sequence (DNA): TGTGCCAGCAGCTTAGAGTTTCGGAGCTCCTATAATTCACCCCTCCACTTT. The chain employs TRBV7-8 and TRBJ1-6; D not certain. V dropped 1 base and J dropped 0 bases, with 10 bases sitting between them. The CDR3 length is 17 residues. Germline V gene sequence: CDR1 SGHVS, CDR2 FQNEAQ.

The chain carries TRBV14 and TRBJ1-1; no definite D call. The germline gives CDR1 SGHDN, CDR2 FVKESK. This CDR3 has 15 amino acids. Trimming removed 0 bases at V and 1 base at J, with 9 bases between. DNA for the CDR3: TGTGCCAGCAGCCAAGATTGGGCACCGAACACTGAAGCTTTCTTT. Protein product: CASSQDWAPNTEAFF.

This clonotype was detected a few times. The V gene is TRBV20-1, the J gene TRBJ2-3; TRBD2 aligns across 8 bases. Germline V CDR1 and CDR2: DFQATT, SNEGSKA (reference sequence). This CDR3 has 16 residues. The V and J ends lost 0 bases and 4 bases, in that order; junction bases with no gene match: 9. The CDR3 nucleotides read TGCAGTGCTAGAGATCCTAGGGTAGCGGGGTCAGATACGCAGTATTTT. This encodes CSARDPRVAGSDTQYF.

This clonotype was picked up many times. The chain employs TRBV7-6 and TRBJ2-5; the D is unclear. CDR1 is SGHVS, CDR2 FNYEAQ, per germline. There are 14 residues in the CDR3. Trimming stripped 1 base from V and 0 bases from J, with 6 bases between. Written as DNA, the CDR3 is TGTGCCAGCAGCTTAGTTCCAGACCAAGAGACCCAGTACTTC. It translates to CASSLVPDQETQYF.

Ten or more counts support this clonotype. V usage is TRBV29-1 and J usage is TRBJ2-5, with D uncertain. The V end lost 6 bases, the J end lost 2 bases, and 10 bases lay between the germline ends. The CDR3 is 12 amino acids. CDR1 SQVTM and CDR2 ANQGSEA come from the germline V gene. The CDR3 loop is CSVQDGQETQYF. The CDR3 region has the DNA TGCAGCGTCCAGGACGGACAAGAGACCCAGTACTTC.

In this sample, this clonotype turned up many times. The chain links TRBV7-9 to TRBJ2-1; 7 bases are shared with TRBD1. The trim removed 3 bases at V and 0 bases at J, leaving 2 bases unmatched. This CDR3 has 15 amino acids. Germline CDR1 is SEHNR and CDR2 is FQNEAQ (reference sequence). The CDR3, as DNA: TGTGCCAGCAGCTTCCCAGGGGGCTCCTACAATGAGCAGTTCTTC. It yields the protein CASSFPGGSYNEQFF.

The chain joins TRBV6-1 to TRBJ2-2, with a possible D match to TRBD2 (6 bases). This CDR3 is built from 18 residues. From germline, CDR1 is MNHNS and CDR2 SASEGT. V was trimmed by 6 bases and J by 2 bases, leaving 22 bases between them. The chain's CDR3 is CASSPLAGTEYNTGELFF. The CDR3 DNA is TGTGCCAGCAGCCCACTCGCGGGGACCGAGTACAACACCGGGGAGCTGTTTTTT.